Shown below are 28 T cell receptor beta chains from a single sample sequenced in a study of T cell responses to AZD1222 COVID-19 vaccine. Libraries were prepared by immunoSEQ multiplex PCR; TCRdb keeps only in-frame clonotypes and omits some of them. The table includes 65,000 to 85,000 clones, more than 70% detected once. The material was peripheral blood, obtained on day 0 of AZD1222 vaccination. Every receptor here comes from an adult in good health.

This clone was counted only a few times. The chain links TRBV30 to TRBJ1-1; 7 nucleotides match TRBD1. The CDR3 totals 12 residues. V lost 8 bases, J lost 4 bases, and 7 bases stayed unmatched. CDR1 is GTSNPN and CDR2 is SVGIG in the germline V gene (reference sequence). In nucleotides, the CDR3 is TGTGCCCGTAGTCGGACAGGCACTGAAGCTTTCTTT. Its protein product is CARSRTGTEAFF.

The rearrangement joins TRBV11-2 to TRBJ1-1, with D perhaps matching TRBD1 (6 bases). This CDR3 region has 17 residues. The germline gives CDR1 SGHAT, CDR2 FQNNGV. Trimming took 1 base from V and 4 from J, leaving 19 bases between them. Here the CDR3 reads CASSLVGRGLVRTEAFF. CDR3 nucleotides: TGTGCCAGCAGCTTAGTGGGCAGGGGACTTGTGCGCACTGAAGCTTTCTTT.

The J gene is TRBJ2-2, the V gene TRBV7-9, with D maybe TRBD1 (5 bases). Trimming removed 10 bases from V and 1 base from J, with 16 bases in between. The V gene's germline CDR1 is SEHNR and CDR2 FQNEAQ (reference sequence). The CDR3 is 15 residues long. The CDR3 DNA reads TGTGCCACCCTTAGCCCCGGACAGAACACCGGGGAGCTGTTTTTT. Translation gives CATLSPGQNTGELFF.

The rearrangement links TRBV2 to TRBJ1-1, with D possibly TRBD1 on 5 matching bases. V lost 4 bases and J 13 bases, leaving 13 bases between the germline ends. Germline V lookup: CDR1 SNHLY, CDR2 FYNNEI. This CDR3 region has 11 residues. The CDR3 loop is CASSVQATDFF. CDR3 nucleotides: TGTGCCAGCAGTGTACAGGCGACAGATTTCTTT. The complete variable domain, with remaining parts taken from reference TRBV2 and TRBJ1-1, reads EPEVTQTPSHQVTQMGQEVILRCVPISNHLYFYWYRQILGQKVEFLVSFYNNEISEKSEIFDDQFSVERPDGSNFTLKIRSTKLEDSAMYFCASSVQATDFFGQGTRLTVV.

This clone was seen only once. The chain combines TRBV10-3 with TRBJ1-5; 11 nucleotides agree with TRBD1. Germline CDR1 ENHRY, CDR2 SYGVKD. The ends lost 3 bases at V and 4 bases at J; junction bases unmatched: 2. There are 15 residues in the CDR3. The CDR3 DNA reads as TGTGCCATCAGTGACGGGACAGGGGGAAATCAGCCCCAGCATTTT. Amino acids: CAISDGTGGNQPQHF.

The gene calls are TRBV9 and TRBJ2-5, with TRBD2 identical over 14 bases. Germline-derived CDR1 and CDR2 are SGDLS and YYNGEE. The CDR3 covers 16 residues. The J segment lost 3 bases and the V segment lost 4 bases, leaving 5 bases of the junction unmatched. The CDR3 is CASSPGTSGGKETQYF. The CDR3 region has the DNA TGTGCCAGCAGCCCGGGGACTAGCGGGGGTAAAGAGACCCAGTACTTC.

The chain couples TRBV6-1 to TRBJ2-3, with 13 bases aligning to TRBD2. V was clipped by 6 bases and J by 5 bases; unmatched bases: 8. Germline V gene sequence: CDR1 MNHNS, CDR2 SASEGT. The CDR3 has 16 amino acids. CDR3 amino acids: CASSELAGGLGDTQYF. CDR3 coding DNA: TGTGCCAGCAGCGAACTAGCGGGGGGGCTTGGAGATACGCAGTATTTT.

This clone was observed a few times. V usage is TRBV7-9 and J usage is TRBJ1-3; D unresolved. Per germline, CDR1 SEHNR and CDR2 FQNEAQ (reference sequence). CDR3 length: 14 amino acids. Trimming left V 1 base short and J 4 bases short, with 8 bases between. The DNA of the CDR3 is TGTGCCAGCAGCTTAGGAGGGCTCGGAAACACCATATATTTT. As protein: CASSLGGLGNTIYF.

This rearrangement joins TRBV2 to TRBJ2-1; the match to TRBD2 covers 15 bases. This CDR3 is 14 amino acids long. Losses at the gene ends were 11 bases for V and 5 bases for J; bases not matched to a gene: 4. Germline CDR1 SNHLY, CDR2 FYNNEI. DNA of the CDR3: TGTGCCGGAGGGACTAGCGGGAGGAACAATGAGCAGTTCTTC. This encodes CAGGTSGRNNEQFF.

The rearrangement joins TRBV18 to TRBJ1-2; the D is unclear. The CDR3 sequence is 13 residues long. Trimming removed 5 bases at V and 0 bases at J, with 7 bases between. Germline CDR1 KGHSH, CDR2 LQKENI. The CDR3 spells CASSASANYGYTF. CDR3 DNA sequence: TGTGCCAGCTCAGCATCAGCTAACTATGGCTACACCTTC.

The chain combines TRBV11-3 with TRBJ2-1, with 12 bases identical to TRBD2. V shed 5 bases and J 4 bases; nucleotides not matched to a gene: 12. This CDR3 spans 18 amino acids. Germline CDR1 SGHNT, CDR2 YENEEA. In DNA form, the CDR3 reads TGTGCCAGCAGCCACGAGGGAACTAGCGGGGGGACTTACAATGAGCAGTTCTTC. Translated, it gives CASSHEGTSGGTYNEQFF.

CDR3 sequence reads: CASSLYPGGTDTQYF. In nucleotides, the CDR3 is TGTGCCAGCAGCTTGTACCCGGGGGGGACAGATACGCAGTATTTT. The V call is TRBV5-5, the J call TRBJ2-3; 8 bases map to TRBD2. From germline, CDR1 is SGHKS and CDR2 YYEKEE (reference sequence). There are 15 residues in the CDR3. V shed 1 base and J 3 bases; nucleotides not matched to a gene: 4.

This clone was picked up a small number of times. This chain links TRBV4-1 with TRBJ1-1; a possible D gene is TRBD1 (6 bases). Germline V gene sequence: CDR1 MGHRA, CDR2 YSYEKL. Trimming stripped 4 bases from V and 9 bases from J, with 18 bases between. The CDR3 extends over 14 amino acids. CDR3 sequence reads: CASSPSGGRGKAFF. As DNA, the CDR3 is TGCGCCAGCAGCCCTAGCGGGGGGCGCGGTAAAGCTTTCTTT.

The CDR3 DNA reads TGCGCCAGCAGTCACCTCGACAGGGCCTCTCGCTACGAGCAGTACGTC. It is translated as CASSHLDRASRYEQYV. The J gene is TRBJ2-7, the V gene TRBV23-1; 7 positions agree with TRBD1. Being an ORF, TRBV23-1 has a function that is uncertain. The ends lost 3 bases at V and 3 bases at J; junction bases unmatched: 11. The CDR3 totals 16 residues.

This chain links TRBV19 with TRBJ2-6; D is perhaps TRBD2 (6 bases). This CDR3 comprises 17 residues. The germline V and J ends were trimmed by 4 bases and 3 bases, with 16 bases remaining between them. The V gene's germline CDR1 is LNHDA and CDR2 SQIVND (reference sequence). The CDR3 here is CASSTFAGRGGANVLTF. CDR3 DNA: TGTGCCAGTAGTACCTTTGCGGGGAGAGGTGGGGCCAACGTCCTGACTTTC.

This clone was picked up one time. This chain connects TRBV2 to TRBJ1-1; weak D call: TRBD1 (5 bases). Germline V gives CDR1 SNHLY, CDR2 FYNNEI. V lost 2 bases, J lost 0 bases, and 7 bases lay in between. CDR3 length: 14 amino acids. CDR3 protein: CASSELGLNTEAFF. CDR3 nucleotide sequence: TGTGCCAGCAGTGAACTGGGACTGAACACTGAAGCTTTCTTT.

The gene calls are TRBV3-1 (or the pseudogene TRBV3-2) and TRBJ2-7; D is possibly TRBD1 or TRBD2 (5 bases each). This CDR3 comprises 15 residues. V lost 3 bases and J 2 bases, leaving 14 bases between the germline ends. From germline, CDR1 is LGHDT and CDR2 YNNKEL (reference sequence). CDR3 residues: CASSQLWGSTYEQYF. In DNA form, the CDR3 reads TGTGCCAGCAGCCAGCTCTGGGGGTCGACCTACGAGCAGTACTTC.

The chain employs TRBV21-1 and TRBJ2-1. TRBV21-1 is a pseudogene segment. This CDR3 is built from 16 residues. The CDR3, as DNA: TGTGCCAGCAGCAAAGTTGATCCAAGCTCCTACAATGAGCAGTTCTTC. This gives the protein CASSKVDPSSYNEQFF.

CDR3 residues: CASRLLQGVDQPQHF. CDR3 nucleotides: TGTGCCAGCAGACTCCTACAGGGGGTGGATCAGCCCCAGCATTTT. The V gene is TRBV6-4, the J gene TRBJ1-5; 8 bases fit TRBD1. V lost 6 bases and J lost 5; bases outside the gene matches: 9. The CDR3 has 15 residues. Germline CDR1 reads MRHNA; CDR2 reads SNTAGT.

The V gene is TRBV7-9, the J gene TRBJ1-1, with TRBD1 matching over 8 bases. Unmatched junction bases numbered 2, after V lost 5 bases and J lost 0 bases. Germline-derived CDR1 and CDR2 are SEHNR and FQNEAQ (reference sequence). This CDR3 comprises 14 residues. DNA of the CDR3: TGTGCCAGCAGCGGACAGGGAATGAACACTGAAGCTTTCTTT. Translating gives CASSGQGMNTEAFF.

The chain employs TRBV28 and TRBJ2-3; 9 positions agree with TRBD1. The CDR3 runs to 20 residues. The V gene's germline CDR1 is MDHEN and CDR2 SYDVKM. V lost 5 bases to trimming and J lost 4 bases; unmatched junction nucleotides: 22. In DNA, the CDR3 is TGTGCCAGCAGTCCATCAGGTCCGGACCGGACAGGGGCAAAGGCAGATACGCAGTATTTT. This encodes CASSPSGPDRTGAKADTQYF.

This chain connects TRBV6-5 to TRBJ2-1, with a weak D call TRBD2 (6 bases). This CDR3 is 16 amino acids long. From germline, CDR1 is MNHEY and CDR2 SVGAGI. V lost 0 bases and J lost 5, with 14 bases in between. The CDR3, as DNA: TGTGCCAGCAGTTACTCCTTTAGCGGACACAACAATGAGCAGTTCTTC. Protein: CASSYSFSGHNNEQFF.

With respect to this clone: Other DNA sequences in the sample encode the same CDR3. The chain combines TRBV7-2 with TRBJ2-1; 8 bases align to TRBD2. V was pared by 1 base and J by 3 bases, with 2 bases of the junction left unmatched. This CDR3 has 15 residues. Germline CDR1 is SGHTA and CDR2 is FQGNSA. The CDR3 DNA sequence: TGTGCCAGCAGCTTAGTGGCGGGAGGCTACAATGAGCAGTTCTTC. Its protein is CASSLVAGGYNEQFF.

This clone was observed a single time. CDR3 in DNA: TGTGCCAGCAGCTTAGGGACAGGGACTGACATTCAGTACTTC. It encodes CASSLGTGTDIQYF. The rearrangement links TRBV7-2 to TRBJ2-4; 8 nucleotides align to TRBD1. Looked up from germline, CDR1 is SGHTA and CDR2 is FQGNSA. CDR3 size: 14 residues. Losses at the gene ends were 1 base for V and 8 bases for J; bases not matched to a gene: 4.

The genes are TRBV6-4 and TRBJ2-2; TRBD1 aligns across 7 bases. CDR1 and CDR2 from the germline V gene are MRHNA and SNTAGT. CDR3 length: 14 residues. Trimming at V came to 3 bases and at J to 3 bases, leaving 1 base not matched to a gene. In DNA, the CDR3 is TGTGCCAGCAGTGAACAGGGGTACACCGGGGAGCTGTTTTTT. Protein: CASSEQGYTGELFF.

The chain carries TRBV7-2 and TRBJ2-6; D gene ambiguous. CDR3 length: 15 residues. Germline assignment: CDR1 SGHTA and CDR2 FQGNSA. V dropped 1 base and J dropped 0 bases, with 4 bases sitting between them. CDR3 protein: CASSLVSSGANVLTF. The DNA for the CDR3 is TGTGCCAGCAGCTTAGTGAGCTCTGGGGCCAACGTCCTGACTTTC.

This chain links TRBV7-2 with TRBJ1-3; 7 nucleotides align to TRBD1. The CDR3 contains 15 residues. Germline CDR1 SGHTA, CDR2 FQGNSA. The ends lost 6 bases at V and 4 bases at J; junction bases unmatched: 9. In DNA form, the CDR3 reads TGTGCCAGCAGACGTACAGGGGCCGCCGGAAACACCATATATTTT. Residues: CASRRTGAAGNTIYF.

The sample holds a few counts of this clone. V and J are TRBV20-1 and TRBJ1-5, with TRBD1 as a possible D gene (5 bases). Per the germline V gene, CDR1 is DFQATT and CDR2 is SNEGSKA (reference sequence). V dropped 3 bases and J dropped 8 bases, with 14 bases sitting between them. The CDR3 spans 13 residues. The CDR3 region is CSASGAVLKPQHF. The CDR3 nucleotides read TGCAGTGCTAGTGGGGCGGTCTTGAAGCCCCAGCATTTT.